The source of this TCR beta chain is a study of blood T cell repertoires in COVID-19 (dated by TCRdb to 2020 to 2021). With regard to the full study: The collaborator samples originated in the United States, Italy and Spain and spanned the acute and convalescent phases of COVID-19. The material from the prospective study consisted of cDNA or gDNA derived from T cells, B-cell-depleted T cells, or PBMCs. Subjects who had been exposed to COVID-19, were actively infected with it, or had recovered from it provided the deeply sampled blood TCRbeta repertoires that made up the dataset. The repertoires were released in a freely available public database meant as a resource for research on the immune response to SARS-CoV-2. Samples were obtained from the ongoing ImmuneRACE study (first 160 participants) and from 1,000 to 1,500 subjects provided by 6 global collaborators. A de-identified subject ID, COVID-19 status, age in years and sex were almost always included in the sample metadata. HLA class I and class II types, where available, came from metadata supplied by the sample provider rather than from assay-based typing. Study-wide conclusions, independent of this receptor: Clinical and demographic metadata were provided uncurated, with the amount varying by source and participant.

As to this clone: Which antigen it targets is not known. The sample holds no much larger clone one base away, and base qualities are not on file.

TCRbeta CDR3 regions were amplified from genomic DNA using the immunoSEQ Assay, a bias-controlled multiplex PCR. Processing in the source paper ran as follows. The number of nucleated cells in each sample was estimated by amplification of reference gene primers within the assay. To quantify the absolute abundance of each unique TCRbeta CDR3 rearrangement, sequence reads were collapsed and filtered. For each sample, productive Simpson clonality was calculated by taking the square root of Simpson's diversity index across productive rearrangements. TCRdb holds this immuneACCESS table with in-frame rearrangements only. Some clones are missing; in checked studies, unresolved V genes explain under half, and the rest has no known cause. That table supplies the V and J calls and clone size; D and trimming were determined from the DNA. The sample contains 12,000 to 15,000 clones, roughly 80% of them found a single time. Together, the top ten hold 17% of the sample.

CDR1 and CDR2 (SGHRS, YFSETQ) derive from the germline V gene. The CDR3 runs 16 residues from the cysteine to the phenylalanine. The CDR3 DNA has 48 bases and is translated from base 1. V and J lose 4 bases and 4 bases, and a span of 20 bases separates them. Each collaborating institution followed its own protocols to collect whole blood in K2EDTA tubes. For TCRbeta analysis, collaborators shipped samples in one of three forms: frozen whole blood, isolated PBMCs, or DNA extracted from either of those sample types. The sequence joins TRBV5-1 to TRBJ1-2; tentative D gene TRBD1, with 6 bases matching. The sample comprised peripheral blood. This TCR was sampled from a man aged 35 to 55 with active or convalescent COVID-19. The CDR3 corresponds to CASSQNREGSLYGYTF. The DNA is TGCGCCAGCAGCCAGAACAGGGAGGGAAGTCTCTATGGCTACACCTTC. Beyond the CDR3, the reference TRBV5-1 and TRBJ1-2 genes provide the residues; the full variable domain reads: KAGVTQTPRYLIKTRGQQVTLSCSPISGHRSVSWYQQTPGQGLQFLFEYFSETQRNKGNFPGRFSGRQFSNSRSEMNVSTLELGDSALYLCASSQNREGSLYGYTFGSGTRLTVV.